This TCR beta chain was sequenced during a study of blood T cell repertoires in COVID-19. At the level of the study: COVID-19 samples from acute and convalescent phases originated in the United States, Italy and Spain.

The assay was immunoSEQ multiplex PCR, and TCRdb's table has in-frame clones only and misses some. The repertoire includes more than 350,000 clones, approximately 87% of them detected once, and around 10% sits in the top ten. The age range of participants was about 18 to 89 years, with residence in around 22 US areas. Categorization into cohorts depended on clinical history that participants reported. Cohort 3 donors were reported recovered after two negative PCRs, clearance, or symptom resolution. Trimming removed 5 bases from V and 2 bases from J, with 15 bases in between. CDR1 GTSNPN and CDR2 SVGIG come from the germline V gene (reference sequence). The CDR3 length is 14 residues.

The sequenced sample consisted of PBMCs or T cells enriched from blood (not recorded which). The clonotype was recovered from a woman aged 50 to 60 who had recovered from COVID-19. This chain connects TRBV30 to TRBJ1-2; a possible D gene is TRBD1 (5 bases). The CDR3 coding sequence is TGTGCCTGGGCCCACTCGCCAGGGAACTATGGCTACACCTTC. This sequence encodes CAWAHSPGNYGYTF.